A single sample gave rise to the 25 T cell receptor beta chains below, sequenced in a study of shared clonotypes between healthy human individuals. Only in-frame clones appear in the TCRdb table, and some are missing; sequencing was by immunoSEQ multiplex PCR. Among approximately 2.3 million clones listed, approximately 93% were seen once. Material for sequencing was naive CD4+ T cells from PBMCs. As for subset: CD45RA+ positively selected. The receptors stem from a man between 18 and 35 years old in good health. Some clones in this sample may be carry-over from other donors' samples.

The V call is TRBV18, the J call TRBJ1-2; no clear D. Deletions cut 1 base from V and 0 bases from J, with 6 bases between. The CDR3 contains 14 residues. Germline CDR1 and CDR2: KGHSH and LQKENI. The DNA of the CDR3 is TGTGCCAGCTCACCACAGTTAGCTAACTATGGCTACACCTTC. Its translation: CASSPQLANYGYTF. The full variable domain, in which reference TRBV18 and TRBJ1-2 provide the parts outside the CDR3, is NAGVMQNPRHLVRRRGQEARLRCSPMKGHSHVYWYRQLPEEGLKFMVYLQKENIIDESGMPKERFSAEFPKEGPSILRIQQVVRGDSAAYFCASSPQLANYGYTFGSGTRLTVV.

Here the CDR3 DNA reads TGTGCCAGCAGTTCGAAACTAGCGTTAGGCTACAATGAGCAGTTCTTC. This gives the protein CASSSKLALGYNEQFF. The rearrangement uses TRBV27 and TRBJ2-1; 7 bases agree with TRBD2. The CDR3 sequence is 16 residues long. Germline loops: CDR1 MNHEY, CDR2 SMNVEV (reference sequence). J lost 3 bases, V lost 4 bases, and 9 bases had no gene match.

J is TRBJ2-7 and V is TRBV2; TRBD1 might be the D (6 bases). Germline loops: CDR1 SNHLY, CDR2 FYNNEI. V was cut by 4 bases and J by 4 bases, with 8 bases left in between. CDR3 size: 12 residues. Here the CDR3 reads CASSGRGYEQYF. CDR3 bases: TGTGCCAGCAGTGGCAGGGGATACGAGCAGTACTTC.

This sequence joins TRBV5-4 and TRBJ1-3, with 8 bases fitting TRBD1. Trimming removed 0 bases from V and 2 bases from J; junction bases left unmatched: 4. Germline CDR1 SGHNT, CDR2 YYREEE (reference sequence). The CDR3 runs 16 residues. The CDR3 spells CASSLGTGIAGNTIYF. The CDR3 nucleotides read TGTGCCAGCAGCTTGGGGACAGGGATCGCTGGAAACACCATATATTTT.

This clone has just a few counts. This sequence joins TRBV30 and TRBJ1-1, with D possibly TRBD1 on 6 matching bases. The CDR3 contains 12 residues. CDR1 GTSNPN and CDR2 SVGIG come from the germline V gene (reference sequence). V dropped 7 bases and J dropped 4 bases, with 13 bases sitting between them. In DNA form, the CDR3 reads TGTGCCTTGTCCGGGGGGCCCACTGAAGCTTTCTTT. Translated: CALSGGPTEAFF. The full variable domain, completed using reference TRBV30 and TRBJ1-1, is SQTIHQWPATLVQPVGSPLSLECTVEGTSNPNLYWYRQAAGRGLQLLFYSVGIGQISSEVPQNLSASRPQDRQFILSSKKLLLSDSGFYLCALSGGPTEAFFGQGTRLTVV.

The rearrangement joins TRBV30 to TRBJ1-2; 10 nucleotides line up with TRBD1. The germline V gene encodes CDR1 GTSNPN and CDR2 SVGIG (reference sequence). CDR3 size: 15 residues. The V segment lost 3 bases and the J segment 6 bases; nucleotides outside the gene matches: 10. The CDR3 DNA reads as TGTGCCTGGAGCGAGGGACAGGGGTCTTTCGATGGCTACACCTTC. Residues: CAWSEGQGSFDGYTF. The full variable domain, its missing parts supplied by reference TRBV30 and TRBJ1-2, is SQTIHQWPATLVQPVGSPLSLECTVEGTSNPNLYWYRQAAGRGLQLLFYSVGIGQISSEVPQNLSASRPQDRQFILSSKKLLLSDSGFYLCAWSEGQGSFDGYTFGSGTRLTVV.

The chain has TRBV14 and TRBJ2-5; D uncertain. Looked up from germline, CDR1 is SGHDN and CDR2 is FVKESK. The CDR3 covers 14 residues. Trimming took 0 bases from V and 9 from J, leaving 14 bases between them. The CDR3 loop reads CASSQEPLGGPQYF. In DNA, the CDR3 is TGTGCCAGCAGCCAAGAGCCTCTTGGCGGTCCCCAGTACTTC.

The chain combines TRBV6-5 with TRBJ1-1, with no clear D. CDR1 is MNHEY and CDR2 is SVGAGI in the germline V gene. Trimming removed 6 bases at V and 2 bases at J, with 13 bases between. This CDR3 contains 14 residues. The CDR3 spells CASSTGRENTEAFF. The CDR3 DNA follows: TGTGCCAGCAGCACCGGGAGGGAAAACACTGAAGCTTTCTTT.

The rearrangement links TRBV7-3 to TRBJ1-2; 7 positions match TRBD1. V shed 5 bases, J shed 4 bases, and the junction held 10 bases outside the gene matches. Germline lookup yields CDR1 SGHTA and CDR2 FQGTGA. The CDR3 is 15 amino acids. The CDR3 DNA sequence: TGTGCCAGCAGCCCAGGGGGACAGCAGCCCTATGGCTACACCTTC. Its protein product is CASSPGGQQPYGYTF. The full variable domain, its missing parts supplied by reference TRBV7-3 and TRBJ1-2, is GAGVSQTPSNKVTEKGKYVELRCDPISGHTALYWYRQSLGQGPEFLIYFQGTGAADDSGLPNDRFFAVRPEGSVSTLKIQRTERGDSAVYLCASSPGGQQPYGYTFGSGTRLTVV.

V gene TRBV9 combines with J gene TRBJ2-1, with 7 bases identical to TRBD2. The CDR3 is 14 residues long. The V segment lost 0 bases and the J segment 5 bases; nucleotides outside the gene matches: 2. Looked up from germline, CDR1 is SGDLS and CDR2 is YYNGEE. The CDR3 coding sequence is TGTGCCAGCAGCGTAGGCGGGAGCAACAATGAGCAGTTCTTC. Its translation is CASSVGGSNNEQFF.

The chain employs TRBV27 and TRBJ2-7, with D perhaps matching TRBD1 or TRBD2 (5 bases each). The germline V and J ends were trimmed by 3 bases and 5 bases, with 17 bases remaining between them. CDR1 and CDR2 from the germline V gene are MNHEY and SMNVEV (reference sequence). This CDR3 has 15 amino acids. The DNA for the CDR3 is TGTGCCAGCAGTTTTCTCAGGGCGGAGGTTCACGAGCAGTACTTC. Protein sequence: CASSFLRAEVHEQYF.

V is TRBV19 and J is TRBJ1-5; D gene ambiguous. Germline-derived CDR1 and CDR2 are LNHDA and SQIVND (reference sequence). Trimming removed 10 bases at V and 9 bases at J, with 19 bases between. The CDR3 is 13 amino acids. CDR3 nucleotides: TGTGCCACACTTGGAGAGGTCGTTGGGCCCCAGCATTTT. Its translation: CATLGEVVGPQHF.

Worth noting for this clone: Other DNA sequences within the sample encode an identical CDR3. The genes are TRBV5-1 and TRBJ2-2; perhaps TRBD1 as D (6 bases). Trimming cost V 4 bases and J 1 base, with 8 bases left between them. The CDR3 has 14 amino acids. The germline gives CDR1 SGHRS, CDR2 YFSETQ. This CDR3 is CASSETGNTGELFF. The DNA of the CDR3 is TGCGCCAGCAGCGAGACAGGGAACACCGGGGAGCTGTTTTTT.

This clone was detected once. J is TRBJ2-4 and V is TRBV5-4; the match to TRBD1 covers 10 bases. The V gene's germline CDR1 is SGHNT and CDR2 YYREEE (reference sequence). The CDR3 totals 14 residues. V lost 4 bases, J lost 6 bases, and 4 bases stayed unmatched. The DNA of the CDR3 is TGTGCCAGCAGCCGGACAGGGGGAGGAAACATTCAGTACTTC. Translated, it gives CASSRTGGGNIQYF. The variable domain in full, with the rest retrieved from reference TRBV5-4 and TRBJ2-4, is ETGVTQSPTHLIKTRGQQVTLRCSSQSGHNTVSWYQQALGQGPQFIFQYYREEENGRGNFPPRFSGLQFPNYSSELNVNALELDDSALYLCASSRTGGGNIQYFGAGTRLSVL.

The chain links TRBV7-2 to TRBJ2-7; 8 positions match TRBD2. The CDR3 is made up of 14 amino acids. In germline, CDR1 is SGHTA, CDR2 FQGNSA. J gave up 5 bases and V 6 bases, and 9 bases lay outside the gene matches. The CDR3 DNA reads TGTGCCAGCAGACCCGGGGGGGCGGTGAACGAGCAGTACTTC. It translates to CASRPGGAVNEQYF.

J is TRBJ1-1 and V is TRBV7-2; no reliable D call. The CDR3 extends over 11 amino acids. Germline V gene lookup returns CDR1 SGHTA and CDR2 FQGNSA. Trimming cost V 8 bases and J 4 bases, with 8 bases left between them. The CDR3 nucleotides read TGTGCCAGCGCGACTGGCACTGAAGCTTTCTTT. The encoded protein is CASATGTEAFF. Full variable domain (remainder filled in from reference TRBV7-2 and TRBJ1-1): GAGVSQSPSNKVTEKGKDVELRCDPISGHTALYWYRQSLGQGLEFLIYFQGNSAPDKSGLPSDRFSAERTGGSVSTLTIQRTQQEDSAVYLCASATGTEAFFGQGTRLTVV.

The chain links TRBV5-1 to TRBJ2-7, with 7 bases aligning to TRBD2. V trimming: 0 bases; J trimming: 7 bases; junction bases outside the gene matches: 10. This CDR3 has 15 residues. Germline CDR1 and CDR2: SGHRS and YFSETQ. This CDR3 is CASSLDGGSFWEQYF. CDR3 nucleotide sequence: TGCGCCAGCAGCTTGGACGGCGGGAGCTTCTGGGAGCAGTACTTC. The whole variable domain, remainder taken from reference TRBV5-1 and TRBJ2-7, is KAGVTQTPRYLIKTRGQQVTLSCSPISGHRSVSWYQQTPGQGLQFLFEYFSETQRNKGNFPGRFSGRQFSNSRSEMNVSTLELGDSALYLCASSLDGGSFWEQYFGPGTRLTVT.

V is TRBV27 and J is TRBJ2-7, with D possibly matching TRBD2 (6 bases). From germline, CDR1 is MNHEY and CDR2 SMNVEV (reference sequence). This CDR3 region has 13 residues. The V end lost 3 bases, the J end lost 11 bases, and 17 bases lay between the germline ends. The CDR3 reads CASSLCRPWEEYF. The CDR3 coding sequence is TGTGCCAGCAGTTTGTGCAGGCCCTGGGAGGAGTACTTC.

The chain couples TRBV29-1 to TRBJ2-2, with 9 bases fitting TRBD2. CDR1 SQVTM and CDR2 ANQGSEA come from the germline V gene. V was pared by 4 bases and J by 4 bases, with 4 bases of the junction left unmatched. The CDR3 length is 14 residues. The CDR3 here is CSVGAGGFTGELFF. The CDR3 DNA sequence: TGCAGCGTTGGGGCGGGAGGGTTCACCGGGGAGCTGTTTTTT.

The V call is TRBV29-1, the J call TRBJ2-5; 7 bases are a match to TRBD2. The CDR3 has 14 residues. V was pared by 4 bases and J by 1 base, with 6 bases of the junction left unmatched. The germline V gene encodes CDR1 SQVTM and CDR2 ANQGSEA. CDR3 nucleotides: TGCAGCGTTGGACGCGCTAGCGGCCAAGAGACCCAGTACTTC. Translated, it gives CSVGRASGQETQYF.

The chain has TRBV4-1 and TRBJ1-5; possible D gene TRBD1, 6 bases. Germline V gene lookup returns CDR1 MGHRA and CDR2 YSYEKL. V dropped 6 bases and J dropped 0 bases, with 15 bases sitting between them. The CDR3 sequence is 16 residues long. The DNA of the CDR3 is TGCGCCAGCAGTGAGAACAGGGTTACTAGCAATCAGCCCCAGCATTTT. Its translation is CASSENRVTSNQPQHF.

About this clone itself: Because the CDR3's place on the DNA is in doubt, the DNA is left out and the CDR3 is given as listed by TCRdb. The chain joins TRBV28 to TRBJ1-2. Termini included, the CDR3 measures 13 amino acids. Looked up from germline, CDR1 is MDHEN and CDR2 is SYDVKM. The CDR3 is CASSSAFGNGYTF.

The chain couples TRBV6-6 to TRBJ2-7; unclear D gene. The germline CDR1 and CDR2 sequences are MNHNY and SVGAGI (reference sequence). There are 15 residues in the CDR3. The ends were cut back, 4 bases at V and 2 bases at J, with 15 bases in the middle. CDR3 loop: CASSSQAAVPYEQYF. The CDR3 nucleotides read TGTGCCAGCAGTTCCCAGGCCGCTGTCCCCTACGAGCAGTACTTC.

The chain employs TRBV14 and TRBJ2-1, with D hard to call. The CDR3 is 13 residues long. The germline V and J ends were trimmed by 3 bases and 4 bases, with 7 bases remaining between them. Germline V lookup: CDR1 SGHDN, CDR2 FVKESK. The CDR3 loop is CASSQRGYNEQFF. CDR3 in DNA: TGTGCCAGCAGCCAGAGAGGTTACAATGAGCAGTTCTTC.

The genes are TRBV28 and TRBJ1-5; no clear D gene. Trimming removed 8 bases from V and 6 bases from J, with 20 bases in between. Germline assignment: CDR1 MDHEN and CDR2 SYDVKM. The CDR3 has 15 residues. CDR3 in amino acids: CASGLVGQKIQPQHF. In DNA form, the CDR3 reads TGTGCCAGCGGACTCGTAGGGCAGAAGATTCAGCCCCAGCATTTT.